The present entry profiles one T cell receptor beta chain with its context. This sample stems from a study of T cell changes during pregnancy in multiple sclerosis. Profiling relied on immunoSEQ multiplex PCR, and the TCRdb table lists in-frame clones only, not all of them. This table has 120,000 or so clones, approximately 93% appearing once. Germline CDR1 and CDR2: SGHTA and FQGNSA. The CDR3 covers 16 residues. The V and J ends lost 3 bases and 0 bases, in that order; junction bases with no gene match: 2. The chain has TRBV7-2 and TRBJ2-6; 7 nucleotides align to TRBD2. The source material was peripheral blood, sampled before pregnancy. The clonotype comes from a female donor with multiple sclerosis, enrolled in a pregnancy study. The CDR3 protein is CASSLGRASGANVLTF. In DNA form, the CDR3 reads TGTGCCAGCAGCTTGGGGAGGGCCTCTGGGGCCAACGTCCTGACTTTC.